Given below is one T cell receptor beta chain in context. This clone was counted once. Which antigen it targets is not known. Within one base of it there is no much larger clone, and no base qualities were kept. The data belong to a study of shared clonotypes between healthy human individuals (dated by TCRdb to the early 2020s). With regard to the full study: Three men and a couple of women, aged 18 to 49 years, made up the cohort. Per donor, three plates each were used for CD4 naive and CD4 memory, two for CD8 naive, and one for CD8 memory. The study deeply sequenced blood TCR repertoires of about 5 healthy adults to estimate repertoire size and the extent of clonotype sharing between individuals. Different laboratories and diverse techniques were used to prepare libraries and sequence TCR repertoires, to increase sequencing depth and limit assay-specific biases. Between about 0.94 and 8.9 billion PBMCs per donor were obtained by leukapheresis. Summary of the overall study and its limitations: Pairwise subsampling indicated that sequencing depth was expected to affect the degree of clonotype sharing among donors. Compared with non-shared clonotypes, the clonotypes found in all four sorted-subset donors had higher generation probabilities. Estimated clonotype richness was generally larger for naive than for memory subsets. Sampling was limited to blood, and TCR repertoires in tissue likely differ from TCR repertoires in blood. Even with the large sequencing depth, rarefaction of the sorted-subset datasets indicated that sequencing was incomplete. Because the study included a small number of donors, the genetic and exposure-history diversity represented was limited. About 5% of naive CD4, around 3.6% of naive CD8, about 2.5% of memory CD4, and about 0.4% of memory CD8 clonotypes were shared across several donors.

Using the deep immunoSEQ assay, multiplex PCR amplified TCR CDR3 regions from genomic DNA. Genomic DNA extracted from each cell subset was distributed evenly over all wells of several immunoSEQ 96-well plates, and each plate served as one replicate. Each replicate PCR for sorted subsets received 150 to 250 ng genomic DNA, equal to about 30,000 T cell genomes. The purified libraries were quantified using a Qubit 3.0 fluorometer, sized with a Bioanalyzer 2100, and then quantified again using the KAPA Library Quantification kit. A separate single-read 150-cycle Illumina NextSeq 550 flow cell was used to sequence each immunoSEQ 96-well plate. On the study's bioinformatics: Because only junctional sequences without quality scores were contained in the immunoSEQ output, filtering matching that applied to full-length reads could not be performed. Sequences were annotated with PyIR, a Python wrapper for IgBLAST v1.9, and V/J genes and CDR3 were assigned using IMGT germline references. Reads with weak V/J assignments (E-value above 1e-6), missing CDR3, stop codons, out-of-frame junctions, or ambiguous translated residues were removed. V3J clonotypes were defined by identical inferred V gene, J gene, and CDR3 amino acid sequence. The percentage overlap between two repertoires was calculated by dividing the number of shared unique clonotypes by the size of the smaller repertoire. Repertoire richness was assessed with RTK rarefaction, the Chao1 estimator, and Recon v2.1 estimates of unobserved clonotypes. For all TCRbeta clonotypes obtained by the gDNA method from a handful of donors, generation probabilities were computed with OLGA. Sourced from immuneACCESS, this table was stored by TCRdb with only in-frame sequences that have V and J called. A share of the clones is absent; for the studies checked, an unresolved V gene accounts for under half, and the remainder has no known explanation. Clone size and V and J calls were adopted from that table, with D and trimming inferred from the DNA. The sample table holds millions of clones, of which roughly 94% were seen once. More than 0.1% of the sample lies in the top ten.

Healthy HIV-negative adults with no recently reported acute infections or vaccinations were included as donors. Only Caucasian adults living in Nashville, Tennessee, USA were represented among the donors. CD4+ T cells were enriched by magnetic negative selection; naive cells were then positively selected on CD45RA, and the negative fraction formed the memory subset. Blood was obtained by leukapheresis, after which PBMCs were separated by Ficoll-Histopaque density gradient centrifugation and cryopreserved in liquid nitrogen vapor phase. Analytical flow cytometry was used to check the purity and quantity of every magnetically sorted T cell population. Each sorted fraction had its genomic DNA isolated and then quantified by UV absorbance on a Nanodrop 2000c. The CDR3 runs 13 amino acids, cysteine and phenylalanine included. This entry keeps only the CDR3 DNA: 39 bases, framed from base 1. CDR1 SEHNR and CDR2 FQNEAQ were looked up in the germline V gene (reference sequence). Trimming takes 2 bases from V and 5 bases from J, and the germline ends sit 9 bases apart.

The sample consisted of naive CD4+ T cells sorted from blood. The sample's cell subset or site, from its label and the paper: CD45RA+ positively selected. This TCR came from a man in his late teens or twenties in good health. The rearrangement joined TRBV7-9 to TRBJ1-2, with the D gene call left open. The CDR3 corresponds to CASSLIDGYGYTF. The nucleotide sequence is TGTGCCAGCAGCTTAATAGACGGTTATGGCTACACCTTC. Beyond the CDR3, the reference TRBV7-9 and TRBJ1-2 genes provide the residues; the full variable domain reads: DTGVSQNPRHKITKRGQNVTFRCDPISEHNRLYWYRQTLGQGPEFLTYFQNEAQLEKSRLLSDRFSAERPKGSFSTLEIQRTEQGDSAMYLCASSLIDGYGYTFGSGTRLTVV.